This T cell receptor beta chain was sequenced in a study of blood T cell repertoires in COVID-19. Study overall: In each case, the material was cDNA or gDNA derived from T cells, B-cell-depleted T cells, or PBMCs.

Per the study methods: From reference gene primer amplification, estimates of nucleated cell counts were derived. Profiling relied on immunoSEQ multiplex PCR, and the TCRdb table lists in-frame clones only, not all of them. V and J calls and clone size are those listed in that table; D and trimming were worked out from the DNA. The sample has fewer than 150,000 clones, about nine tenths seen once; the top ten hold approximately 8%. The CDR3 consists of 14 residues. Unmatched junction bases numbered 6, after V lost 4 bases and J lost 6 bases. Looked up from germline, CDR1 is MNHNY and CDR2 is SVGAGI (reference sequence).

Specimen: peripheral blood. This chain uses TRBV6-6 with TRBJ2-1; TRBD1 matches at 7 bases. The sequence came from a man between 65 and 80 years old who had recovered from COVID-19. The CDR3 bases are TGTGCCAGCAGTTCCGGGACAGTAGGCAATGAGCAGTTCTTC. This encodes CASSSGTVGNEQFF.